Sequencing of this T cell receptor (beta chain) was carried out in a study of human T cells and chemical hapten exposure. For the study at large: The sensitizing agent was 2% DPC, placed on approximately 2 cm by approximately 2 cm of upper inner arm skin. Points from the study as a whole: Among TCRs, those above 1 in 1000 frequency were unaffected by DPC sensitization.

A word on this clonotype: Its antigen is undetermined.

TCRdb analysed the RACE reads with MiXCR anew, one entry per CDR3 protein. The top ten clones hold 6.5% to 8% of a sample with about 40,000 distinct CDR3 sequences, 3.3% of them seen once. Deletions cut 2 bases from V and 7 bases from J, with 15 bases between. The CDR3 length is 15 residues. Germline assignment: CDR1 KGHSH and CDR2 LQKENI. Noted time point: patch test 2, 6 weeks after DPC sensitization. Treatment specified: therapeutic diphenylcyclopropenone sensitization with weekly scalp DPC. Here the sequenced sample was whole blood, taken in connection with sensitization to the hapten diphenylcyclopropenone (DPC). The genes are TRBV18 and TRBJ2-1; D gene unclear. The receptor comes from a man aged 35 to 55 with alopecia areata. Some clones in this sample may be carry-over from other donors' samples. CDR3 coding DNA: TGTGCCAGCTCACCAACGGCACAGCTGGGGAATGAGCAGTTCTTC. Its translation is CASSPTAQLGNEQFF.